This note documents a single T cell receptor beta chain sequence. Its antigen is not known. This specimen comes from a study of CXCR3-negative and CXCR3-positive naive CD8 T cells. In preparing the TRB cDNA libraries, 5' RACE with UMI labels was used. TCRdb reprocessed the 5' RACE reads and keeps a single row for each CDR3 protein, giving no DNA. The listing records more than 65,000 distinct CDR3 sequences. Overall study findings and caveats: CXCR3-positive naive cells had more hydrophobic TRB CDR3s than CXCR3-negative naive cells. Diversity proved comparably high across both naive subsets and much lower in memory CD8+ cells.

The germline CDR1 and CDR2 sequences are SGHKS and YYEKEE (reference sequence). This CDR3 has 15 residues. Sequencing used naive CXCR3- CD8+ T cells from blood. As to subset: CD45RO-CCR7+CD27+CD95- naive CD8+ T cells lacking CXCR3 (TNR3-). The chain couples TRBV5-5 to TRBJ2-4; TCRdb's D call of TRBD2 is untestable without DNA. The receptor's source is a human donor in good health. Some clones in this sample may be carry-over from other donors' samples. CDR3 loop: CASSLYREVQNIQYF. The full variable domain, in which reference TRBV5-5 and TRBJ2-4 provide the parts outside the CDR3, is DAGVTQSPTHLIKTRGQQVTLRCSPISGHKSVSWYQQVLGQGPQFIFQYYEKEERGRGNFPDRFSARQFPNYSSELNVNALLLGDSALYLCASSLYREVQNIQYFGAGTRLSVL.